This TCR beta chain was captured in a study of blood T cell repertoires in COVID-19 (dated by TCRdb to between 2020 and 2021). As for the study more broadly: Samples covering the acute and convalescent phases of COVID-19 were provided by collaborators in the United States, Italy and Spain. The prospective study material was composed of cDNA or gDNA derived from T cells, B-cell-depleted T cells, or PBMCs. Deeply sampled blood TCRbeta repertoires from subjects exposed to, actively infected with, or recovered from COVID-19 were included in the dataset. The repertoires were released in a freely available public database meant as a resource for research on the immune response to SARS-CoV-2. Samples came from the ongoing ImmuneRACE study (first 160 participants) plus 1,254 subjects from 6 global collaborators. A de-identified subject ID, COVID-19 status, age in years and sex were almost always included in the sample metadata. Where available, HLA class I and class II types were taken from metadata supplied by the sample provider and were not determined by assay-based typing.

A remark on this clone: What antigen it recognizes has not been identified. Qualities for individual bases were not recorded, and no much larger clone is one base off.

The immunoSEQ Assay, a bias-controlled multiplex PCR, was used to amplify TCRbeta CDR3 regions from genomic DNA. The authors' pipeline ran thus. Nucleated cell counts per sample were estimated from amplification of reference gene primers within the assay. To quantify the absolute abundance of each unique TCRbeta CDR3 rearrangement, sequence reads were collapsed and filtered. For each sample, productive Simpson clonality was calculated as the square root of Simpson's diversity index across productive rearrangements. This is the immuneACCESS table as TCRdb keeps it, with only in-frame sequences that have V and J called. A part of the clones is gone; compared with another copy, unresolved V genes explain less than half, and the rest is unexplained. D and trimming were read from the DNA, whereas the V and J calls and clone size are those reported in that table. The sample table holds about 82,000 clones, of which about 80% were seen once. The top ten clones comprise around 13% of the sample.

Broader findings and caveats from the paper: The amount of clinical and demographic metadata varied by source and participant and was provided uncurated.

V is shortened by 6 bases, J by 0 bases, and the region joining them spans 11 bases. The CDR3 spans 15 residues, from the cysteine through the phenylalanine. The read is trimmed to its CDR3 DNA, 45 bases read in frame from base 1. As encoded in the germline V gene, CDR1 is SNHLY while CDR2 is FYNNEI. Each collaborating institution followed its own protocols to collect whole blood in K2EDTA tubes. For TCRbeta analysis, collaborators shipped samples in one of three forms: frozen whole blood, isolated PBMCs, or DNA extracted from either of those sample types. Source material: peripheral blood. The sequence joins TRBV2 to TRBJ1-4, and perhaps TRBD1 as D gene, on 5 matching bases. This sequence originates from a woman in her forties with active or convalescent COVID-19. The CDR3 is CASRVTGATNEKLFF. Here is the DNA: TGTGCCAGCAGGGTAACAGGCGCAACTAATGAAAAACTGTTTTTT.